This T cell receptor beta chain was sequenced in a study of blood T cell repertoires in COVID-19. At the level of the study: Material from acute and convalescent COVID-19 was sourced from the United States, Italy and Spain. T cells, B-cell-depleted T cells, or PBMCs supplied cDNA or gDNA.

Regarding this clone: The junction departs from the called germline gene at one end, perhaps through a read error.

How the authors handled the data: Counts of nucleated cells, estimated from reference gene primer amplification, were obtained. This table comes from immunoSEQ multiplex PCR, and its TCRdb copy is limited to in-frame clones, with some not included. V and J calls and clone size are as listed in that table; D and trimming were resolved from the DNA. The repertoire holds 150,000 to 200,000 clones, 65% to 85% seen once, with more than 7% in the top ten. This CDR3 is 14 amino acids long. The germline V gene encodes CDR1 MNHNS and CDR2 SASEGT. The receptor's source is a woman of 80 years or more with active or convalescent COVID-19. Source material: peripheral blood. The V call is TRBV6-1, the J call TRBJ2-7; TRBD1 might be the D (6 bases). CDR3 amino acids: CASIEQGRPYEQYF. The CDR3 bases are TGTGCCAGCATTGAACAGGGCCGACCTTACGAGCAGTACTTC.